Below are 32 T cell receptor beta chains sequenced from a single sample in a study of radiotherapy plus CTLA-4 blockade in lung cancer. Assay: immunoSEQ multiplex PCR; the TCRdb copy retains only in-frame clones and omits some. Of about 27,000 clones listed, around 70% are singletons. Sequencing used peripheral blood, obtained from a patient treated with radiotherapy plus ipilimumab. The receptor set was obtained from a human donor with non-small cell lung cancer who had stable disease on radiotherapy plus ipilimumab.

This chain connects TRBV4-1 to TRBJ2-7, with D unclear. CDR1 is MGHRA, CDR2 YSYEKL, per germline. V shed 5 bases and J shed 2 bases, with 19 bases lying between them. This CDR3 spans 16 amino acids. CDR3 amino acids: CASSYRPLRLAYEQYF. The CDR3 DNA follows: TGCGCCAGCAGCTATAGACCCTTGAGGTTGGCCTACGAGCAGTACTTC.

J is TRBJ2-6 and V is TRBV7-2; a possible D gene is TRBD1 (6 bases). Per the germline V gene, CDR1 is SGHTA and CDR2 is FQGNSA. The CDR3 is 15 residues long. Trimming stripped 5 bases from V and 1 base from J, with 9 bases between. CDR3 region: CASSGRGSGANVLTF. The CDR3 coding sequence is TGTGCCAGCAGCGGCAGGGGTTCTGGGGCCAACGTCCTGACTTTC. Full variable domain (remainder filled in from reference TRBV7-2 and TRBJ2-6): GAGVSQSPSNKVTEKGKDVELRCDPISGHTALYWYRQSLGQGLEFLIYFQGNSAPDKSGLPSDRFSAERTGGSVSTLTIQRTQQEDSAVYLCASSGRGSGANVLTFGAGSRLTVL.

The chain uses TRBV7-2 and TRBJ2-5; the D gene is possibly TRBD1 (6 bases). CDR1 and CDR2 (germline): SGHTA, FQGNSA. The CDR3 is made up of 16 amino acids. Deletions cut 4 bases from V and 5 bases from J, with 20 bases between. The CDR3 DNA reads TGTGCCAGCAGCTCGAAAGAAACAGGGATCCGGGAGACCCAGTACTTC. Protein: CASSSKETGIRETQYF.

The V and J genes are TRBV7-9 and TRBJ1-1; TRBD1 is a possible D gene (5 bases). This CDR3 has 15 amino acids. The germline gives CDR1 SEHNR, CDR2 FQNEAQ (reference sequence). V was cut by 0 bases and J by 5 bases, with 13 bases left in between. The DNA for the CDR3 is TGTGCCAGCAGCTTAGCGGGGGGGATAGAAACTGAAGCTTTCTTT. Encoded protein: CASSLAGGIETEAFF.

This rearrangement joins TRBV6-6 to TRBJ1-5; TRBD1 agrees at 12 bases. V shed 6 bases and J 6 bases; nucleotides not matched to a gene: 9. There are 16 residues in the CDR3. Germline V CDR1 and CDR2: MNHNY, SVGAGI (reference sequence). The CDR3 region is CASSSGQGALGQPQHF. The CDR3 nucleotides read TGTGCCAGCAGCTCGGGACAGGGGGCGTTAGGTCAGCCCCAGCATTTT.

This clone has a handful of counts. V and J are TRBV5-1 and TRBJ1-1; D not resolved. Trimming pared 5 bases from V and 0 bases from J, leaving 8 bases between. The CDR3 runs to 13 residues. Germline CDR1 is SGHRS and CDR2 is YFSETQ. The CDR3, as DNA: TGCGCCAGCAGAGGCACCTTGAACACTGAAGCTTTCTTT. Residues: CASRGTLNTEAFF.

This rearrangement joins TRBV5-4 to TRBJ2-1, with 9 bases aligning to TRBD2. Germline assignment: CDR1 SGHNT and CDR2 YYREEE (reference sequence). Trimming took 0 bases from V and 3 from J; bases not matched to a gene: 10. This CDR3 has 18 amino acids. CDR3 protein: CASSLAGFTSGRYNEQFF. As DNA, the CDR3 is TGTGCCAGCAGCTTGGCCGGCTTTACTAGCGGGCGCTACAATGAGCAGTTCTTC.

The chain uses TRBV19 and TRBJ2-3; 8 nucleotides agree with TRBD1. CDR1 LNHDA and CDR2 SQIVND come from the germline V gene (reference sequence). CDR3 size: 15 residues. Trimming cost V 5 bases and J 4 bases; bases outside gene matches: 8. The DNA of the CDR3 is TGTGCCAGTAGTCAGACAGGGGTTGCCCCAGATACGCAGTATTTT. It codes for CASSQTGVAPDTQYF.

This chain uses TRBV11-2 with TRBJ2-1; no clear D. From germline, CDR1 is SGHAT and CDR2 FQNNGV. The CDR3 length is 12 residues. V lost 1 base and J lost 7, with 5 bases in between. The CDR3 bases are TGTGCCAGCAGCTTAGCACAGAATGAGCAGTTCTTC. It is translated as CASSLAQNEQFF.

Judged by abundance, this clone is medium-sized. V and J are TRBV23-1 and TRBJ2-7; 10 bases are a match to TRBD1. TRBV23-1 is an ORF for which the function is uncertain. There are 17 residues in the CDR3. The trim removed 1 base at V and 5 bases at J, leaving 11 bases unmatched. The CDR3 protein is CASSQFGWDRGNHEQYF. CDR3 coding DNA: TGCGCCAGCAGTCAATTCGGTTGGGACAGGGGCAACCACGAGCAGTACTTC.

This clone was found a few times. J is TRBJ2-1 and V is TRBV7-2, with a tentative D call TRBD2 (5 bases). The ends were cut back, 5 bases at V and 0 bases at J, with 11 bases in the middle. The CDR3 spans 15 residues. CDR1 is SGHTA, CDR2 FQGNSA, per germline. CDR3 in DNA: TGTGCCAGCAGCCCGAGCGGAATCTCCTACAATGAGCAGTTCTTC. Translated, it gives CASSPSGISYNEQFF. Full variable domain (outside the CDR3, taken from reference TRBV7-2 and TRBJ2-1): GAGVSQSPSNKVTEKGKDVELRCDPISGHTALYWYRQSLGQGLEFLIYFQGNSAPDKSGLPSDRFSAERTGGSVSTLTIQRTQQEDSAVYLCASSPSGISYNEQFFGPGTRLTVL.

The chain combines TRBV19 with TRBJ2-1, with D possibly matching TRBD2 (6 bases). CDR1 LNHDA and CDR2 SQIVND come from the germline V gene (reference sequence). V lost 0 bases, J lost 15 bases, and 12 bases lay in between. This CDR3 comprises 12 residues. The CDR3, as DNA: TGTGCCAGTAGTATAGAATCGGGACTCCTGTTCTTC. Translating gives CASSIESGLLFF.

This chain connects TRBV30 to TRBJ1-1; D is ambiguous. CDR3 length: 14 amino acids. Germline lookup yields CDR1 GTSNPN and CDR2 SVGIG (reference sequence). V shed 4 bases and J shed 1 base, with 13 bases lying between them. This CDR3 is CAWNVRTGNTEAFF. CDR3 in DNA: TGTGCCTGGAATGTTCGGACCGGGAACACTGAAGCTTTCTTT.

This clone was seen just once. This chain uses TRBV6-5 with TRBJ2-7; 9 bases are shared with TRBD2. Germline CDR1 is MNHEY and CDR2 is SVGAGI. The length of the CDR3 is 15 residues. V trimming: 0 bases; J trimming: 7 bases; junction bases outside the gene matches: 7. The CDR3: CASSYSRGRAKEQYF. CDR3 nucleotide sequence: TGTGCCAGCAGTTACTCGCGCGGGAGGGCCAAAGAGCAGTACTTC.

The chain couples TRBV5-1 to TRBJ1-3; no reliable D call. Germline values: CDR1 SGHRS, CDR2 YFSETQ. This CDR3 contains 13 residues. Trimming cost V 4 bases and J 0 bases, with 5 bases left between them. This chain's CDR3 is CASSADSGNTIYF. The CDR3 DNA is TGCGCCAGCAGCGCAGACTCTGGAAACACCATATATTTT.

V is TRBV7-2 and J is TRBJ2-3; 14 bases map to TRBD2. Unmatched junction bases numbered 9, after V lost 0 bases and J lost 7 bases. Germline CDR1 is SGHTA and CDR2 is FQGNSA. CDR3 length: 18 amino acids. CDR3 nucleotides: TGTGCCAGCAGCTTAGCGAAAAGGACTAGCGGGAGGAATCATACGCAGTATTTT. It codes for CASSLAKRTSGRNHTQYF.

The J gene is TRBJ2-3, the V gene TRBV4-1; D not certain. The CDR3 length is 17 residues. Trimming shortened V by 1 base and J by 0 bases, and 14 bases separated the two germline ends. Per germline, CDR1 MGHRA and CDR2 YSYEKL. CDR3 in DNA: TGCGCCAGCAGCCAAGTTGGCTCTACCGCAAGCACAGATACGCAGTATTTT. Translation: CASSQVGSTASTDTQYF.

The chain links TRBV14 to TRBJ2-3; D call uncertain. The CDR3 consists of 15 residues. CDR1 is SGHDN and CDR2 is FVKESK in the germline V gene. The V end lost 2 bases, the J end lost 4 bases, and 13 bases lay between the germline ends. CDR3 coding DNA: TGTGCCAGCAGCCAAAAGACATACCGGTCAGATACGCAGTATTTT. Protein sequence: CASSQKTYRSDTQYF.

The chain has TRBV27 and TRBJ2-7, with 7 bases identical to TRBD1. Trimming removed 4 bases from V and 9 bases from J; junction bases left unmatched: 12. Germline V gives CDR1 MNHEY, CDR2 SMNVEV (reference sequence). The CDR3 length is 14 residues. CDR3 loop: CASSSVDRALRQYF. The DNA for the CDR3 is TGTGCCAGCAGTTCCGTAGACAGGGCCCTCCGGCAGTACTTC.

This clone has a handful of counts. This sequence joins TRBV5-1 and TRBJ1-1; TRBD1 matches 7 bases. J lost 1 base, V lost 4 bases, and 10 bases had no gene match. CDR3 length equals 16 residues. The germline CDR1 and CDR2 sequences are SGHRS and YFSETQ. CDR3 amino acids: CASSQPYRGKNTEAFF. As DNA, the CDR3 is TGCGCCAGCAGCCAGCCATACAGGGGAAAGAACACTGAAGCTTTCTTT.

The table lists this clone with a few counts. This chain uses TRBV11-3 with TRBJ2-5; the D is unclear. V lost 6 bases and J lost 7, with 18 bases in between. CDR3 length: 14 amino acids. The V gene's germline CDR1 is SGHNT and CDR2 YENEEA. The CDR3 region is CASSTGERAGTQYF. DNA for the CDR3: TGTGCCAGCAGTACGGGTGAACGGGCCGGGACCCAGTACTTC.

The chain carries TRBV21-1 and TRBJ1-5; TRBD1 is the table's D call and was not checked against the DNA. TRBV21-1 is given as a pseudogene. CDR3 size: 15 residues. The CDR3 DNA reads as TGTGCCAGCAGCAAGACAGGGTTTGGCAATCAGCCCCAGCATTTT. The encoded protein is CASSKTGFGNQPQHF.

The CDR3 region has the DNA TGTGCCAGCAGCCCCGGACTAGAAGTTACCAATGAGCAGTTCTTC. It specifies CASSPGLEVTNEQFF. V gene TRBV5-6 combines with J gene TRBJ2-1, with 7 bases aligning to TRBD2. Trimming cost V 4 bases and J 6 bases; bases outside gene matches: 10. Germline V gene data show CDR1 as SGHDT and CDR2 as YYEEEE. This CDR3 contains 15 residues.

The CDR3 bases are TGTGCCAGTAGTATAGGTGCGGGAGGTCCGAGGGAGACCCAGTACTTC. Amino acids: CASSIGAGGPRETQYF. The chain combines TRBV19 with TRBJ2-5; 8 bases are a match to TRBD2. V shed 1 base and J 5 bases; nucleotides not matched to a gene: 9. This CDR3 contains 16 residues. Germline CDR1 and CDR2: LNHDA and SQIVND (reference sequence). Full variable domain (outside the CDR3, taken from reference TRBV19 and TRBJ2-5): DGGITQSPKYLFRKEGQNVTLSCEQNLNHDAMYWYRQDPGQGLRLIYYSQIVNDFQKGDIAEGYSVSREKKESFPLTVTSAQKNPTAFYLCASSIGAGGPRETQYFGPGTRLLVL.

This chain links TRBV7-2 with TRBJ2-3; D unresolved. This CDR3 region has 16 residues. Germline V CDR1 and CDR2: SGHTA, FQGNSA. The V gene lost 1 base and the J gene lost 0 bases, with 11 bases spanning the gap. The CDR3 sequence is CASSLGSAPSTDTQYF. Here the CDR3 DNA reads TGTGCCAGCAGCTTAGGAAGCGCCCCTAGCACAGATACGCAGTATTTT.

This CDR3 is CASSNAGTRGEQYF. CDR3 nucleotides: TGTGCCAGTAGTAACGCCGGGACTAGGGGGGAGCAGTACTTC. The gene calls are TRBV19 and TRBJ2-7, with 8 bases identical to TRBD2. The CDR3 length is 14 residues. Germline CDR1 reads LNHDA; CDR2 reads SQIVND (reference sequence). V lost 4 bases to trimming and J lost 7 bases; unmatched junction nucleotides: 9.

This clone was counted between two and nine times. V gene TRBV6-5 combines with J gene TRBJ2-7; 8 bases match TRBD1. This CDR3 comprises 15 residues. Germline-derived CDR1 and CDR2 are MNHEY and SVGAGI. Unmatched junction bases numbered 7, after V lost 0 bases and J lost 6 bases. Here the CDR3 DNA reads TGTGCCAGCAGTTACTCTGGCCAGGGGGCGAGCGAGCAGTACTTC. The encoded protein is CASSYSGQGASEQYF.

This rearrangement joins TRBV5-5 to TRBJ2-5; 14 bases are a match to TRBD2. V trimming: 3 bases; J trimming: 7 bases; junction bases outside the gene matches: 5. In germline, CDR1 is SGHKS, CDR2 YYEKEE (reference sequence). The CDR3 sequence is 15 residues long. The DNA for the CDR3 is TGTGCCAGCAGCTCAGGACTAGCGGGAGGTGGGACCCAGTACTTC. This translates into CASSSGLAGGGTQYF. Together with reference TRBV5-5 and TRBJ2-5, the CDR3 gives the full variable domain: DAGVTQSPTHLIKTRGQQVTLRCSPISGHKSVSWYQQVLGQGPQFIFQYYEKEERGRGNFPDRFSARQFPNYSSELNVNALLLGDSALYLCASSSGLAGGGTQYFGPGTRLLVL.

The chain has TRBV10-2 and TRBJ2-3, with D possibly TRBD2 on 5 matching bases. CDR1 and CDR2 from the germline V gene are WSHSY and SAAADI. V lost 6 bases and J 3 bases, leaving 16 bases between the germline ends. The CDR3 spans 15 residues. The CDR3 nucleotides read TGCGCCAGCAGACTAGATGTAGGACCTACAGATACGCAGTATTTT. It yields the protein CASRLDVGPTDTQYF.

V and J are TRBV19 and TRBJ2-5, with D possibly being TRBD2 (6 bases). In germline, CDR1 is LNHDA, CDR2 SQIVND (reference sequence). V was pared by 4 bases and J by 4 bases, with 10 bases between. This CDR3 spans 13 amino acids. For the CDR3, the DNA is TGTGCCAGTAGTAGTAGCGGACTAGAGACCCAGTACTTC. Amino acids: CASSSSGLETQYF.

This clone was seen a single time. CDR3 residues: CASSNSGSHSYEQYF. The CDR3 bases are TGTGCCAGTAGTAACTCCGGGAGCCATTCCTACGAGCAGTACTTC. The V and J genes are TRBV19 and TRBJ2-7, with a possible D match to TRBD2 (6 bases). Germline loops: CDR1 LNHDA, CDR2 SQIVND (reference sequence). The CDR3 has 15 amino acids. V lost 4 bases to trimming and J lost 1 base, with 14 bases between them.

The rearrangement uses TRBV27 and TRBJ2-1; D not certain. The CDR3 consists of 13 residues. V was pared by 2 bases and J by 2 bases, with 4 bases between. Germline V gives CDR1 MNHEY, CDR2 SMNVEV (reference sequence). The CDR3 sequence: CASSLNTYNEQFF. CDR3 nucleotide sequence: TGTGCCAGCAGTTTAAACACCTACAATGAGCAGTTCTTC.